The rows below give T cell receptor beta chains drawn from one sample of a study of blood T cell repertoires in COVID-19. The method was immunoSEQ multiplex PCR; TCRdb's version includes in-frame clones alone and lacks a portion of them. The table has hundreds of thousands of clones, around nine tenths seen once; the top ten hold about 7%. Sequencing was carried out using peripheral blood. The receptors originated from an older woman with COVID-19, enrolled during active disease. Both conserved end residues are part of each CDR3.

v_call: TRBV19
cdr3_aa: CASSMGRSNGELFF

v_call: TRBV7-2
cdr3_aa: CASSPPGGAGYGYTF

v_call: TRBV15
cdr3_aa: CATRKDRGRSGYTF

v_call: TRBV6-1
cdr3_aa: CASSEYAAGGPQYF

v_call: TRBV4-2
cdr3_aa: CASSGDGQETQYF

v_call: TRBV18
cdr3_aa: CASSPISGEGVGNTIYF

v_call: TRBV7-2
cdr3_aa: CASSLAAASGAFF

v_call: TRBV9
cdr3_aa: CASSAQGKGTEAFF

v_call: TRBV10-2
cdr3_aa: CASRVQGNTEAFF

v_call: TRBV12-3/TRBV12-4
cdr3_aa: CASTRQLNTEAFF

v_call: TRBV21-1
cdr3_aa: CASSKALTGGWTEAFF

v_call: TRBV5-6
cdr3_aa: CASSLGTGVEPQHF

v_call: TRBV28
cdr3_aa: CASSPGTSKTYGYTF

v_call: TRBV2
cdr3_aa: CASSERGGYEQYF

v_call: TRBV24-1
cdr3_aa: CATSDPGQAEAFF